This entry lists 11 T cell receptor beta chains sequenced from one sample in a study of PD-L1 blockade in urothelial cancer. Using immunoSEQ multiplex PCR, the repertoire was profiled, and TCRdb retains in-frame clones only, with some absent. Among about 76,000 clones listed, 91% were seen once. The time point is: peripheral blood 6 weeks after treatment start. This specimen consisted of PBMCs, obtained around atezolizumab (anti-PD-L1) treatment. Receptors were obtained from a woman aged 80 or older with urothelial cancer.

The chain carries TRBV18 and TRBJ1-3, with D unresolved. Germline V gives CDR1 KGHSH, CDR2 LQKENI. V shed 2 bases and J shed 4 bases, with 9 bases lying between them. The CDR3 has 14 amino acids. The CDR3 protein is CASSPIDRGNTIYF. The CDR3 coding sequence is TGTGCCAGCTCACCAATAGATCGAGGAAACACCATATATTTT.

V is TRBV28 and J is TRBJ1-1, with 10 bases fitting TRBD1. CDR1 MDHEN and CDR2 SYDVKM come from the germline V gene. V gave up 5 bases and J gave up 2 bases; unmatched junction bases: 11. This CDR3 is 17 amino acids long. CDR3 in DNA: TGTGCCAGCAGTCCCGACAGGGGGCGATTGTTTAACACTGAAGCTTTCTTT. It yields the protein CASSPDRGRLFNTEAFF.

The chain combines TRBV6-1 with TRBJ2-5; the D gene is possibly TRBD2 (5 bases). V was shortened by 2 bases and J by 0 bases, with 7 bases between the two germline ends. The V gene's germline CDR1 is MNHNS and CDR2 SASEGT. This CDR3 comprises 14 residues. The CDR3 DNA is TGTGCCAGCAGTGAACGGGGTCACCAAGAGACCCAGTACTTC. It translates to CASSERGHQETQYF.

The chain recombines TRBV5-4 with TRBJ1-1, with D possibly TRBD1 on 6 matching bases. Trimming shortened V by 3 bases and J by 0 bases, and 9 bases separated the two germline ends. Germline CDR1 and CDR2: SGHNT and YYREEE (reference sequence). CDR3 length equals 14 residues. The CDR3 nucleotides read TGTGCCAGCAGCTCGCAGGGGTTGAACACTGAAGCTTTCTTT. This gives the protein CASSSQGLNTEAFF. The whole variable domain, filled in from reference TRBV5-4 and TRBJ1-1, reads ETGVTQSPTHLIKTRGQQVTLRCSSQSGHNTVSWYQQALGQGPQFIFQYYREEENGRGNFPPRFSGLQFPNYSSELNVNALELDDSALYLCASSSQGLNTEAFFGQGTRLTVV.

This chain connects TRBV30 to TRBJ1-1; D not certain. This CDR3 contains 12 residues. Trimming cost V 7 bases and J 6 bases, with 15 bases left between them. Germline V gives CDR1 GTSNPN, CDR2 SVGIG (reference sequence). CDR3: CASHGRSAEAFF. CDR3 sequence (DNA): TGTGCCTCTCACGGGAGGAGCGCTGAAGCTTTCTTT.

The DNA for the CDR3 is TGCGCCAGCAGCTTGGCGGCAGGGGAGAATGAAAAACTGTTTTTT. Residues: CASSLAAGENEKLFF. V and J are TRBV5-1 and TRBJ1-4; D may be TRBD1 (6 bases). V shed 0 bases and J shed 5 bases, with 11 bases lying between them. The germline gives CDR1 SGHRS, CDR2 YFSETQ. The CDR3 extends over 15 amino acids. Combining the CDR3 with reference TRBV5-1 and TRBJ1-4 gives the whole variable domain KAGVTQTPRYLIKTRGQQVTLSCSPISGHRSVSWYQQTPGQGLQFLFEYFSETQRNKGNFPGRFSGRQFSNSRSEMNVSTLELGDSALYLCASSLAAGENEKLFFGSGTQLSVL.

As DNA, the CDR3 is TGTGCCAGCAGCCGGGGGGGAAGCGGGAGAGGCTATGAGCAGTTCTTC. Its translation: CASSRGGSGRGYEQFF. The rearrangement joins TRBV4-2 to TRBJ2-1; TRBD2 aligns across 8 bases. Trimming at V came to 4 bases and at J to 8 bases, leaving 13 bases not matched to a gene. Germline CDR1 LGHNA, CDR2 YNFKEQ. The CDR3 is made up of 16 amino acids.

This sequence joins TRBV6-1 and TRBJ2-3; 7 nucleotides agree with TRBD2. The ends lost 3 bases at V and 8 bases at J; junction bases unmatched: 8. The CDR3 is 14 residues long. Per germline, CDR1 MNHNS and CDR2 SASEGT. The CDR3 region has the DNA TGTGCCAGCAGTGATGGGCGGGAGATCTCTACGCAGTATTTT. Protein product: CASSDGREISTQYF.

The chain couples TRBV7-9 to TRBJ1-1; 8 nucleotides line up with TRBD1. V was clipped by 8 bases and J by 4 bases; unmatched bases: 9. The CDR3 is made up of 14 amino acids. Germline V gene lookup returns CDR1 SEHNR and CDR2 FQNEAQ (reference sequence). The CDR3 DNA reads as TGTGCCAGCGGTCAAGGACAGGGAGGCACTGAAGCTTTCTTT. This translates into CASGQGQGGTEAFF.

This chain joins TRBV6-5 and TRBJ1-1; D is undetermined. Germline V gives CDR1 MNHEY, CDR2 SVGAGI. V dropped 2 bases and J dropped 2 bases, with 9 bases sitting between them. The length of the CDR3 is 14 residues. CDR3 sequence: CASSYVPGNTEAFF. DNA of the CDR3: TGTGCCAGCAGTTACGTACCGGGAAACACTGAAGCTTTCTTT.

V and J are TRBV19 and TRBJ1-4; D is uncertain. V lost 7 bases and J 0 bases, leaving 9 bases between the germline ends. Germline V gives CDR1 LNHDA, CDR2 SQIVND (reference sequence). This CDR3 has 14 amino acids. CDR3 in DNA: TGTGCCAGTATGAGGCCAGCAACTAATGAAAAACTGTTTTTT. Protein: CASMRPATNEKLFF.